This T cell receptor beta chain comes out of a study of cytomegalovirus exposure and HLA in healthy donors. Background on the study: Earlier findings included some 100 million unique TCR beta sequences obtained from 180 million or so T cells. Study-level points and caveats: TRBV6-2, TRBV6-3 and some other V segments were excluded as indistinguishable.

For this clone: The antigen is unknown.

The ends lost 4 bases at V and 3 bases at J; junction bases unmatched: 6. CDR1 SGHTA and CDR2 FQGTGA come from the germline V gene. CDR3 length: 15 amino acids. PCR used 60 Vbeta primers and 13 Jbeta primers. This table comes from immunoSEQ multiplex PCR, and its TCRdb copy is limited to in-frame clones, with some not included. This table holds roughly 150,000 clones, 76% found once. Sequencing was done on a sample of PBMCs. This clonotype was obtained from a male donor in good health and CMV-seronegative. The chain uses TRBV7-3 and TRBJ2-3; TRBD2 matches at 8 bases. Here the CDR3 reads CASSSLAGMTDTQYF. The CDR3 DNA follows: TGTGCCAGCAGCTCCCTAGCGGGTATGACAGATACGCAGTATTTT.